The present entry profiles one T cell receptor (delta chain) with its context. This clone's antigen is unknown. This likely traces to a read error, being one base from a far larger clone. The same CDR3 arises from other DNA sequences in this sample as well. These data are taken from a study of gamma-delta chains in newborns, infants, children (dated by TCRdb to the late 2010s). Background on the whole study: According to the study title, microbial exposure causes polyclonal expansion of innate gammadelta T cells right after birth. The study investigated how microbial exposure shaped innate gammadelta T cell populations in human newborns immediately after birth.

CDR1 and CDR2 (GEAIGNYY, EKD) derive from the germline V gene. Clipping removes 7 bases from V and 1 base from J, with 6 as the unmatched junction base count. The CDR3, cysteine through phenylalanine, is 15 amino acids long. Only the CDR3 region is kept as DNA, spanning 45 bases read in frame from base 1. Sequencing was carried out with an Illumina MiSeq. After TCRdb called clones again from the public reads with CATT, rows with identical DNA were merged. For this sample there are 14,000 to 15,000 delta-chain clones; 7% to 8.5% appear just once. The ten largest clones capture around 24% of the sample.

The sequencing input was blood. The rearrangement combines TRDV2 with TRDJ2, with 9 central nucleotides matching TRDD3. This sequence was found in a child who was a newborn, infant or young child, either healthy, febrile or measles-vaccinated (not recorded which). The DNA reads TGTGCCTGCGACGTACTGGGGGATTTGACAGCACAACTCTTCTTT. It encodes CACDVLGDLTAQLFF.